What follows is one T cell receptor (beta chain) and its context. This clone was seen a few times. What antigen it recognizes has not been identified. No base quality values were provided; no much bigger clone lies one nucleotide off. CDR1 and CDR2, per the germline V gene, are SGHTA and FQGTGA. The CDR3 starts with the cysteine, ends with the phenylalanine, and has 15 residues. Just CDR3 DNA is preserved here, 45 bases in frame from base 1. V is reduced by 1 base and J by 4 bases, leaving a spacing of 13 bases between them. This record comes from a study of cytomegalovirus exposure and HLA in healthy donors (dated by TCRdb to 2016 to 2017). With respect to the entire study: An earlier analysis of approximately 600 of the donors reported approximately 300 Gb of sequence data and 100 million to 130 million unique TCR beta sequences from 150 million to 200 million T cells. An early release that covered about 640 HLA-typed donors contained approximately 300 gigabases of sequencing data and 65 million to 100 million unique TCR sequences. The genetic ancestry cluster associated with self-reported Caucasian donors included over 65% of the 300 to 450 genotyped donors. The study aimed to test whether cataloging public T cell receptors could reveal signatures of past pathogen exposure. The study used immunosequencing to profile the T cell repertoires of 666 subjects and linked those repertoires to cytomegalovirus serostatus. A separate validation cohort of about 110 different subjects was used in addition to the roughly 700-subject first cohort. High-throughput TCR immunosequencing, statistical association of individual TCRs with disease status, and machine learning were combined to predict cytomegalovirus infection status. To study patterns of TCR occurrence, a later analysis re-analyzed previously published TCR beta repertoires from more than 550 donors and added high-resolution HLA genotyping. Rather than drawing on any new phenotypic data, the later analysis identified candidate immune exposures from TCR beta sequences and the way those sequences occurred across donors. In an earlier analysis of about 590 of the donors, high-throughput TCR beta sequencing was used to judge whether each TCR beta V gene segment behaved as functional or pseudogenic. Donor age, sex, ethnicity and CMV serostatus were compiled alongside the repertoire data. In a later genetic analysis, genome-wide SNP genotypes for about 65% of the roughly 700 donors were used, and that subset was treated as a discovery cohort. All discovery cohort repertoires had been generated on a single sequencing platform. HLA typing covered class I and class II loci at four-digit resolution. The number of donors typed differed by locus, with roughly 620-640 for A, B, C, DRB1 and DQB1, approximately 500 for DQA1, 606 for DPA1, and approximately 470 for DPB1. Roughly five DR-DQ haplotypes were handled as single units for association and clustering, since linkage in the cohort was strong. Across about 370 genotyped donors of the cohort, an average of about 250,000 unique TCR beta nucleotide sequences per donor were sequenced, and roughly 20% of those sequences were non-productive.

The cohort comprised around 700 healthy bone marrow donors. All cohort members were sampled while nominally healthy, although unrecorded immune exposures were likely present. The donor was CMV seronegative and was included in the group of 352 seronegative cohort members. A peripheral blood sample was provided by each donor, and peripheral blood mononuclear cells were used for TCR beta sequencing. Genomic DNA was extracted from the blood cell samples with the Qiagen DNeasy Blood Extraction Kit. Paper-wide results and their limitations: While some public TCRs were present in many individuals, most TCR sequences turned up only very rarely across donors. When HLA alleles, especially DR and DQ, strongly co-occurred, TCR associations were difficult to assign to individual alleles. The earlier analysis of about 600 of the donors excluded approximately 15 rarely observed V segments, including chromosome 9 orphons, because counts were too low. Presence/absence analyses assumed roughly uniform sequencing depth across donors, an assumption that may not hold. CMV serostatus was the only immune exposure information available for the cohort. A cluster of highly shared sequence variants was judged likely to represent a technical artifact of the sequencing pipeline. In the study, approximately 160 TCR beta chains were listed as associated with cytomegalovirus. A further reported finding was that TCR beta sequences accurately predicted the HLA-A and HLA-B alleles for most subjects in the first cohort. Because HLA typing was missing for some donors at each locus, association tests included only the typed subset. The classifier was reported to diagnose cytomegalovirus status with high specificity and sensitivity in both the original and validation cohorts. According to a later genetic analysis, donors in an Asian-associated ancestry cluster had fewer N-insertions in productive TCRs than the approximately 630-donor mean. A later analysis found that most CMV-associated TCR beta chains appeared HLA-restricted, with HLA associations seemingly driven largely by CMV exposure. A few of the identified cytomegalovirus-associated TCR beta chains were confirmed in vitro to be specific for cytomegalovirus antigens. A later analysis found that HLA-associated TCR beta chains were more clonally expanded and had lower generation probabilities than equally common non-associated chains. Linkage disequilibrium might explain the correlated functional status among segregating V segments, but an unknown experimental factor could not be excluded. According to a later analysis, parvovirus B19, influenza, CMV and Epstein-Barr virus appeared linked to several top co-occurrence clusters. The cohort was sequenced for TCR beta chains only, and without alpha or paired-chain data the features that could be detected were limited. In a later analysis, some 17,000 TCR beta sequences were associated with specific HLA alleles at a false discovery rate of 0.05. The authors suggested that the approach could potentially be generalized to other disease states and immunological phenotypes. A later genetic analysis associated a missense DCLRE1C variant with V-gene and J-gene trimming of TCR beta chains, and an independent cohort replicated the association. Broadly in line with IMGT annotations, most TCR beta V segments showed up in productive rearrangements about 87% or about 30% of the time in an earlier analysis of 450 to 600 of the donors. In a later analysis, the rate of TCR association differed among HLA loci, with DRB1 alleles having the most associated TCRs and HLA-C alleles having the fewest. Some IMGT-functional V segments, including TRBV6-2 and TRBV6-3, could not be told apart with the 87-base-pair reads, so those segments were excluded.

The library was obtained by the immunoSEQ multiplex PCR assay. For the multiplex PCR, a mixture combining 60 forward primers for TCR Vbeta segments and 13 reverse primers for TCR Jbeta segments was used. The CDR3 region of rearranged TCR beta genes was amplified from genomic DNA with a multiplex PCR assay. On the Illumina HiSeq System, the amplified TCR beta libraries were sequenced as 87-base-pair reads. In the paper's pipeline: A later analysis counted 75 million to 100 million unique TCR beta chains across the 666 repertoires, and approximately 11 million of these chains were shared by at least two donors. A nearest-neighbor algorithm error-corrected the raw reads and collapsed the reads into unique sequences, merging closely related sequences to remove PCR and sequencing errors. V, D and J gene segments were assigned by aligning CDR3 sequences to IMGT reference sequences. For a sequence to be retained, at least a six-nucleotide match to both a V gene segment and a J gene segment was required. Rearrangements were called productive when the CDR3 lacked stop codons and stayed in frame with V and J; all others were non-productive. Following IMGT convention, CDR3 was defined as the stretch from the second conserved V-encoded cysteine to the conserved J-encoded phenylalanine. Sequences without an unambiguous match to a single V gene segment were excluded from the earlier analysis of approximately 600 of the donors. An earlier analysis of 500 to 600 of the donors classified V segments as functional when productive rearrangements were above 56.7% and as segregating when the standard deviation between donors was above 5%. A statistical classification framework was built for diagnosing cytomegalovirus status from the catalog of TCR beta chain sequences. In a later analysis, TCR nucleotide sequences were compared against IMGT/GENE-DB human TR gene sequences so that V and J genes could be assigned. The TCRdist pipeline was used in a later analysis to assign CDR3 sequences and most-parsimonious VDJ recombination scenarios. In a later analysis, each TCR beta chain was defined by its CDR3 amino acid sequence together with its V-gene family, and reads lacking a unique V-gene family were excluded. To address suspected cross-contamination and a sequencing artifact, a later analysis removed approximately 590 highly shared, low-generation-probability nucleotide sequences. A later analysis calculated a clonal expansion index for each public chain from normalized within-repertoire ranks of inferred template counts. A later analysis computed generation probabilities with a VDJ recombination model fitted to out-of-frame rearrangements, and checked the results against IGoR. In a later analysis, TCR-TCR, TCR-HLA and TCR-CMV co-occurrence was scored with hypergeometric tests, and a repertoire-size bias correction was applied to TCR pairs. False discovery rates were estimated in a later analysis by permuting HLA or CMV assignments 20 times. In a later analysis, co-occurring TCRs were grouped using DBSCAN, and TCRdist sequence similarity was added for clustering within HLA-allele-positive subsets. For co-occurrence clustering, repertoires with fewer than 30,000 or more than 120,000 public chains were excluded, along with several repertoires with anomalous nucleotide sharing. TCRdb took this table from immuneACCESS and kept in-frame rearrangements with V and J called. Such tables lack part of the clones; where checked against another copy, unresolved V genes explain under half of the gap, and the rest is unexplained. The D gene and trimming were derived from the DNA, and the V and J assignments and clone size from that table. For this sample the table gives about 150,000 clones, of which roughly 70% were detected only once. The ten largest clones add up to 2.5% to 4% of the sample.

This TCR was sampled from a man aged 35 to 55 in good health and CMV-seronegative. The chain employs TRBV7-3 and TRBJ2-5; 6 matching bases give a weak D call of TRBD2. Specimen: PBMCs. The nucleotide sequence is TGTGCCAGCAGCTTAAGCGGGACCTGGGGAGAGACCCAGTACTTC. It translates to CASSLSGTWGETQYF.